Each of the 11 T cell receptor beta chains below was sequenced from the same sample in a study of T cell changes during pregnancy in multiple sclerosis. TCRdb keeps only in-frame clones here, not all; method: immunoSEQ multiplex PCR. In the table there are about 75,000 clones, 94% of which are singletons. Specimen: CD4+ T cells from peripheral blood mononuclear cells, collected after pregnancy. The receptors come from a female donor with multiple sclerosis, enrolled in a pregnancy study.

The genes are TRBV7-6 and TRBJ2-7; the match to TRBD1 covers 12 bases. The length of the CDR3 is 14 residues. V was clipped by 6 bases and J by 5 bases; unmatched bases: 5. Looked up from germline, CDR1 is SGHVS and CDR2 is FNYEAQ. The DNA for the CDR3 is TGTGCCAGCAGAAAGGGACAGGGGGCCCACGAGCAGTACTTC. Amino acid sequence: CASRKGQGAHEQYF. The full variable domain, completed using reference TRBV7-6 and TRBJ2-7, is GAGVSQSPRYKVTKRGQDVALRCDPISGHVSLYWYRQALGQGPEFLTYFNYEAQQDKSGLPNDRFSAERPEGSISTLTIQRTEQRDSAMYRCASRKGQGAHEQYFGPGTRLTVT.

The rearrangement links TRBV6-1 to TRBJ2-7; the D gene is possibly TRBD2 (6 bases). Per the germline V gene, CDR1 is MNHNS and CDR2 is SASEGT. Trimming cost V 2 bases and J 3 bases, with 17 bases left between them. The CDR3 covers 16 residues. CDR3 DNA sequence: TGTGCCAGCAGTGAAATTGGAGGGAGGAGGGTCTACGAGCAGTACTTC. Translating it yields CASSEIGGRRVYEQYF.

J is TRBJ2-3 and V is TRBV9, with TRBD2 matching 12 bases. This CDR3 has 15 amino acids. J gave up 2 bases and V 7 bases, and 5 bases lay outside the gene matches. Germline assignment: CDR1 SGDLS and CDR2 YYNGEE. CDR3 residues: CASGGLAGPTDTQYF. CDR3 sequence (DNA): TGTGCCAGCGGGGGACTAGCGGGTCCCACAGATACGCAGTATTTT. Drawing the rest from reference TRBV9 and TRBJ2-3, the complete variable domain is DSGVTQTPKHLITATGQRVTLRCSPRSGDLSVYWYQQSLDQGLQFLIQYYNGEERAKGNILERFSAQQFPDLHSELNLSSLELGDSALYFCASGGLAGPTDTQYFGPGTRLTVL.

The chain carries TRBV5-1 and TRBJ2-5, with a weak D call TRBD2 (5 bases). This CDR3 has 14 residues. CDR1 SGHRS and CDR2 YFSETQ come from the germline V gene. V was pared by 0 bases and J by 0 bases, with 6 bases between. DNA for the CDR3: TGCGCCAGCAGCTTGGAGACTAACCAAGAGACCCAGTACTTC. It specifies CASSLETNQETQYF.

This chain's CDR3 is CASSYLIRGMNTEAFF. The CDR3 nucleotides read TGTGCCAGCAGTTATCTGATCAGGGGGATGAACACTGAAGCTTTCTTT. The V call is TRBV6-5, the J call TRBJ1-1; TRBD1 matches 7 bases. Germline V gene sequence: CDR1 MNHEY, CDR2 SVGAGI. CDR3 length: 16 amino acids. Losses at the gene ends were 3 bases for V and 0 bases for J; bases not matched to a gene: 7.

V usage is TRBV10-2 and J usage is TRBJ2-7; 10 nucleotides match TRBD2. The germline V gene encodes CDR1 WSHSY and CDR2 SAAADI. The CDR3 has 14 residues. Germline trimming cut 7 bases from V and 5 bases from J; bases unmatched to any gene: 8. The CDR3, as DNA: TGCGCCAGCAACCAAGCGGGAGGGCCGCACGAGCAGTACTTC. Translation: CASNQAGGPHEQYF.

The V call is TRBV7-2, the J call TRBJ1-1; 7 nucleotides line up with TRBD1. Trimming at V came to 0 bases and at J to 8 bases, leaving 6 bases not matched to a gene. This CDR3 region has 14 residues. Germline V gives CDR1 SGHTA, CDR2 FQGNSA. The CDR3 here is CASSLAGGRFEAFF. CDR3 bases: TGTGCCAGCAGCTTAGCAGGGGGCCGTTTCGAAGCTTTCTTT.

The rearrangement uses TRBV7-2 and TRBJ1-2; TRBD1 matches at 7 bases. The length of the CDR3 is 14 residues. The V segment lost 5 bases and the J segment 5 bases; nucleotides outside the gene matches: 8. CDR1 SGHTA and CDR2 FQGNSA come from the germline V gene. The CDR3 loop reads CASSLQGGGYGYTF. DNA of the CDR3: TGTGCCAGCAGCCTCCAGGGGGGCGGATATGGCTACACCTTC.

This chain connects TRBV10-3 to TRBJ2-7; 11 bases are shared with TRBD2. This CDR3 contains 15 residues. CDR1 ENHRY and CDR2 SYGVKD come from the germline V gene. Losses at the gene ends were 9 bases for V and 3 bases for J; bases not matched to a gene: 10. In DNA, the CDR3 is TGTGCCATATCCGGGACTAGCGGATCCTTCTACGAGCAGTACTTC. It encodes CAISGTSGSFYEQYF.

The gene calls are TRBV7-8 and TRBJ2-5; D is possibly TRBD2 (6 bases). The germline V and J ends were trimmed by 0 bases and 1 base, with 15 bases remaining between them. Germline V gives CDR1 SGHVS, CDR2 FQNEAQ. The CDR3 extends over 17 amino acids. The DNA of the CDR3 is TGTGCCAGCAGCTTAGCGCTGGGTCAGGGACTCCAAGAGACCCAGTACTTC. Translating it yields CASSLALGQGLQETQYF.

V usage is TRBV28 and J usage is TRBJ2-5; D not resolved. The CDR3 has 13 amino acids. The V gene's germline CDR1 is MDHEN and CDR2 SYDVKM. The V gene lost 2 bases and the J gene lost 3 bases, with 7 bases spanning the gap. CDR3 loop: CASSLSREETQYF. The CDR3 DNA reads TGTGCCAGCAGTTTAAGTCGGGAAGAGACCCAGTACTTC.